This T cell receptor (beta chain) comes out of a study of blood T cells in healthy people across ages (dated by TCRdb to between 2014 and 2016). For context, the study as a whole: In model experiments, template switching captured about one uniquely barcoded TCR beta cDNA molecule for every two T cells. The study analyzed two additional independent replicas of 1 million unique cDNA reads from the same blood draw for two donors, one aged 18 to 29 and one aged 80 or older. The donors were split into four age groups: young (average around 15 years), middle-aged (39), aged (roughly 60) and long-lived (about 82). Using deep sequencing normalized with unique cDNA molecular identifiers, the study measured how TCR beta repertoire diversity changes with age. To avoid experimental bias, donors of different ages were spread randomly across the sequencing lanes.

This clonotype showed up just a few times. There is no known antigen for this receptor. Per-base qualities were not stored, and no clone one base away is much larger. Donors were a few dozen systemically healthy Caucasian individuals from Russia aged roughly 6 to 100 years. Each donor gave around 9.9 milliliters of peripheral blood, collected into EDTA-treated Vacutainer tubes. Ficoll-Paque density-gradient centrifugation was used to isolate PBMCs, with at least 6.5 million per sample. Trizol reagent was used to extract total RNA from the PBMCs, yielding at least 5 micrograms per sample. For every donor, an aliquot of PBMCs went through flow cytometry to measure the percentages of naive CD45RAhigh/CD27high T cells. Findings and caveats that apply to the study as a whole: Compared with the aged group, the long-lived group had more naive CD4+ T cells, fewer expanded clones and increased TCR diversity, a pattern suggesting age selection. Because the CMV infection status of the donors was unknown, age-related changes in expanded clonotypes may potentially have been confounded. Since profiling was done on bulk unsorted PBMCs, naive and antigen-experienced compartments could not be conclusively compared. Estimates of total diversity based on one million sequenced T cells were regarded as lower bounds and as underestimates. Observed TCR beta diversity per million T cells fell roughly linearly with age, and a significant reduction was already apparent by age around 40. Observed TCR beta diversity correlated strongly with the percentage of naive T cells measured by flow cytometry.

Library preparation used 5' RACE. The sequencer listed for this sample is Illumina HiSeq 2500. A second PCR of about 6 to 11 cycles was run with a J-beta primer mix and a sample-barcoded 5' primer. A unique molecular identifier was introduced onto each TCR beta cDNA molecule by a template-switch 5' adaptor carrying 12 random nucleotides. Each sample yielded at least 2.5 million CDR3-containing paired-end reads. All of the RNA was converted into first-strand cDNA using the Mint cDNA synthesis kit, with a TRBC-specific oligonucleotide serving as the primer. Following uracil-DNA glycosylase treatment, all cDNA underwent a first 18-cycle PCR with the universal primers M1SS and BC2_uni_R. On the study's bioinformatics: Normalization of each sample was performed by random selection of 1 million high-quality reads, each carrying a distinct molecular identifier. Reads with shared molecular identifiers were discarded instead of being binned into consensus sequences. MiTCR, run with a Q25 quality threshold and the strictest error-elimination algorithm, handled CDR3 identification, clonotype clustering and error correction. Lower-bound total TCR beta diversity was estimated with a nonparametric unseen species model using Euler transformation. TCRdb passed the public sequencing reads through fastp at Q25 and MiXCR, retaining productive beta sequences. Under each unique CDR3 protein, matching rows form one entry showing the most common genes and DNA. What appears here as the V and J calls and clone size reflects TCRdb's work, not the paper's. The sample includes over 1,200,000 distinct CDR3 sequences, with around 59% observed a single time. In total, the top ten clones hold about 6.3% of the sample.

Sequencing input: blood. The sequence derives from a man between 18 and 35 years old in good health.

CDR3 sequence: CASSQGPRNEAFF. The DNA sequence follows: TGCGCCAGCAGCCAAGGTCCCAGAAATGAAGCTTTCTTT. The chain was built from TRBV4-1 and TRBJ1-1; the D gene remains uncertain. Trimming at the junction amounts to 1 base on V and 7 bases on J, and the germline ends lie 10 bases apart. The CDR3 has 13 amino acids, counting the end cysteine and phenylalanine. The sequence is cut down to CDR3 DNA, 39 bases in frame from base 1. From the germline V gene, CDR1 is MGHRA and CDR2 is YSYEKL.